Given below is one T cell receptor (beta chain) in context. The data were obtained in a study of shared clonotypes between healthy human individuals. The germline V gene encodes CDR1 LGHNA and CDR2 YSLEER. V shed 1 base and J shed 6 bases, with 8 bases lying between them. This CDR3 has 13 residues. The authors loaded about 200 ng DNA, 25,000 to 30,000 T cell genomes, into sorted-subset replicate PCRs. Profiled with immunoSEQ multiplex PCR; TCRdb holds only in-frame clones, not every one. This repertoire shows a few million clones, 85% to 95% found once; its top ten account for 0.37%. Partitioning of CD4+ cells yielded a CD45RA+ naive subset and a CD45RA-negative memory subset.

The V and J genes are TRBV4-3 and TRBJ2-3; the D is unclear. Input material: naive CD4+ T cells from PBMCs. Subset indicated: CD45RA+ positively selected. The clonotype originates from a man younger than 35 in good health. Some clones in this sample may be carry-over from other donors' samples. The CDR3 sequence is CASSQAPRDTQYF. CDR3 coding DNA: TGCGCCAGCAGCCAAGCTCCCCGTGATACGCAGTATTTT.